The 20 T cell receptor beta chains listed next were all sequenced from one sample in a study of T cell responses to AZD1222 COVID-19 vaccine. Clones were sequenced by immunoSEQ multiplex PCR, and TCRdb holds only the in-frame ones, with some missing. The repertoire includes some 150,000 clones, 88% of them detected once, and 5.4% sits in the top ten. The starting material was peripheral blood, obtained 28 days after the second dose of the MenACWY control vaccine. The receptors shown here come from an adult who received the MenACWY meningococcal vaccine as a control.

V usage is TRBV7-2 and J usage is TRBJ2-5; 7 positions match TRBD2. CDR3 size: 15 residues. Germline CDR1 SGHTA, CDR2 FQGNSA. V was pared by 3 bases and J by 2 bases, with 6 bases of the junction left unmatched. As DNA, the CDR3 is TGTGCCAGCAGCTTTTTGGGTAGCGGGCAAGAGACCCAGTACTTC. Amino acids: CASSFLGSGQETQYF.

This chain links TRBV18 with TRBJ2-7; TRBD1 might be the D (5 bases). Germline V gene sequence: CDR1 KGHSH, CDR2 LQKENI. The V gene lost 4 bases and the J gene lost 0 bases, with 16 bases spanning the gap. There are 16 residues in the CDR3. CDR3: CASSQGLLLDSYEQYF. CDR3 in DNA: TGTGCCAGCTCACAGGGGCTTCTTCTGGACTCCTACGAGCAGTACTTC.

This rearrangement joins TRBV14 to TRBJ1-2; D possibly corresponds to TRBD1 (5 bases). CDR3 length equals 13 residues. Trimming took off 4 bases at V and 1 base at J, with 7 bases between the two ends. From germline, CDR1 is SGHDN and CDR2 FVKESK. CDR3 nucleotide sequence: TGTGCCAGCAGCCTGGGACTTAACTATGGCTACACCTTC. It encodes CASSLGLNYGYTF.

The table lists this clone with a few counts. The chain has TRBV5-1 and TRBJ2-5, with a possible D match to TRBD2 (6 bases). Germline CDR1 reads SGHRS; CDR2 reads YFSETQ. The CDR3 spans 14 residues. Trimming removed 7 bases from V and 0 bases from J, with 13 bases in between. The CDR3 loop reads CASRRAADQETQYF. DNA of the CDR3: TGCGCCAGCCGGAGGGCAGCGGACCAAGAGACCCAGTACTTC.

This clone was detected only a few times. This rearrangement joins TRBV4-3 to TRBJ2-7; tentative D call: TRBD2 (5 bases). V was trimmed by 1 base and J by 6 bases, leaving 13 bases between them. The V gene's germline CDR1 is LGHNA and CDR2 YSLEER. CDR3 length equals 14 residues. CDR3 protein: CASSQGGVNGEQYF. The CDR3 DNA sequence: TGCGCCAGCAGCCAAGGGGGAGTGAACGGCGAGCAGTACTTC.

The V gene is TRBV5-1, the J gene TRBJ2-7; weak D call: TRBD1 (6 bases). CDR3 size: 14 residues. V was shortened by 0 bases and J by 0 bases, with 7 bases between the two germline ends. Germline-derived CDR1 and CDR2 are SGHRS and YFSETQ. CDR3 nucleotides: TGCGCCAGCAGCTTGGTGGGGGCCTCCTACGAGCAGTACTTC. This gives the protein CASSLVGASYEQYF.

The chain uses TRBV4-1 and TRBJ2-3; 7 bases map to TRBD2. Germline assignment: CDR1 MGHRA and CDR2 YSYEKL. V was pared by 2 bases and J by 7 bases, with 18 bases of the junction left unmatched. The CDR3 has 18 residues. The chain's CDR3 is CASSQTTTLAAGENTQYF. CDR3 DNA: TGCGCCAGCAGCCAAACCACTACTCTAGCCGCGGGGGAGAATACGCAGTATTTT.

The chain employs TRBV29-1 and TRBJ2-2; 11 bases fit TRBD2. The CDR3 has 15 residues. The trim removed 6 bases at V and 4 bases at J, leaving 7 bases unmatched. Germline CDR1 SQVTM, CDR2 ANQGSEA. As DNA, the CDR3 is TGCAGCGTCCTACCTAGCGGGAGGATCACCGGGGAGCTGTTTTTT. It encodes CSVLPSGRITGELFF.

The chain links TRBV7-8 to TRBJ1-4; 11 nucleotides match TRBD1. The V segment lost 6 bases and the J segment 6 bases; nucleotides outside the gene matches: 6. Germline loops: CDR1 SGHVS, CDR2 FQNEAQ. The CDR3 runs 15 residues. The CDR3 reads CASRWTGGGDEKLFF. The CDR3 nucleotides read TGTGCCAGCAGATGGACAGGGGGCGGTGATGAAAAACTGTTTTTT.

This chain joins TRBV10-3 and TRBJ2-7; D uncertain. The CDR3 is 13 amino acids. The germline V gene has CDR1 ENHRY and CDR2 SYGVKD. With 7 bases removed from V and 5 bases from J, the gap between germline ends came to 15 bases. CDR3 sequence reads: CAIKSNVLHEQYF. CDR3 DNA sequence: TGTGCCATCAAATCCAACGTGCTCCACGAGCAGTACTTC.

This rearrangement joins TRBV10-3 to TRBJ1-1, with a tentative D call TRBD1 (5 bases). Deletions cut 8 bases from V and 4 bases from J, with 14 bases between. The CDR3 runs 13 residues. Germline lookup yields CDR1 ENHRY and CDR2 SYGVKD. The CDR3 here is CAIEVAQGTEAFF. CDR3 coding DNA: TGTGCCATCGAGGTCGCGCAGGGCACTGAAGCTTTCTTT.

V gene TRBV30 combines with J gene TRBJ1-6; 9 bases match TRBD1. With 5 bases clipped from V and 7 bases from J, the junction kept 3 bases outside the gene matches. This CDR3 is built from 13 residues. The germline gives CDR1 GTSNPN, CDR2 SVGIG (reference sequence). This CDR3 is CAWGTGPNSPLHF. CDR3 sequence (DNA): TGTGCCTGGGGGACAGGGCCCAATTCACCCCTCCACTTT.

The gene calls are TRBV5-1 and TRBJ1-1, with a possible D match to TRBD1 (5 bases). The CDR3 runs to 16 residues. V was shortened by 3 bases and J by 3 bases, with 18 bases between the two germline ends. Germline V gene data show CDR1 as SGHRS and CDR2 as YFSETQ. The CDR3 loop reads CASSSEGASRHTEAFF. The CDR3 DNA follows: TGCGCCAGCAGCTCTGAAGGGGCTTCGAGGCACACTGAAGCTTTCTTT.

The rearrangement links TRBV5-1 to TRBJ2-5; TRBD1 matches 9 bases. CDR1 and CDR2 (germline): SGHRS, YFSETQ. This CDR3 has 16 amino acids. Trimming took 1 base from V and 2 from J; bases not matched to a gene: 6. The CDR3 sequence is CASSLRGQGQQETQYF. CDR3 DNA sequence: TGCGCCAGCAGCTTGAGGGGACAGGGTCAACAAGAGACCCAGTACTTC.

The J gene is TRBJ2-1, the V gene TRBV5-1; D is tentatively TRBD1 or TRBD2 (5 bases each). Germline V CDR1 and CDR2: SGHRS, YFSETQ. Trimming shortened V by 6 bases and J by 8 bases, and 15 bases separated the two germline ends. CDR3 length equals 13 residues. CDR3 residues: CASTGPARDEQFF. In DNA form, the CDR3 reads TGCGCCAGCACAGGGCCCGCGAGGGATGAGCAGTTCTTC.

A word on this clone: A read error may account for a junction end that differs from germline. The chain joins TRBV19 to TRBJ2-7; 15 bases align to TRBD2. Germline V CDR1 and CDR2: LNHDA, SQIVND (reference sequence). The CDR3 contains 15 residues. CDR3 coding DNA: TGTGCCAGTAGTCCGGCCGGACTAGCGGGAGGGCCAGGGAACTTC. As protein: CASSPAGLAGGPGNF.

The chain has TRBV19 and TRBJ1-1; D is possibly TRBD1 (5 bases). Germline CDR1 reads LNHDA; CDR2 reads SQIVND (reference sequence). The CDR3 runs 14 residues. Trimming took off 4 bases at V and 5 bases at J, with 14 bases between the two ends. The CDR3 here is CASSTRQGSTEAFF. The CDR3 bases are TGTGCCAGTAGTACCCGCCAGGGTAGTACTGAAGCTTTCTTT.

This clone was seen once. The J gene is TRBJ2-5, the V gene TRBV20-1, with TRBD2 identical over 11 bases. V trimming: 3 bases; J trimming: 3 bases; junction bases outside the gene matches: 9. CDR1 is DFQATT and CDR2 is SNEGSKA in the germline V gene (reference sequence). There are 16 residues in the CDR3. This chain's CDR3 is CSASLASGRLKETQYF. CDR3 nucleotides: TGCAGTGCTAGTTTGGCTAGCGGGAGGCTTAAAGAGACCCAGTACTTC.

This clone was seen a single time. The chain carries TRBV19 and TRBJ2-4, with D perhaps TRBD2 (6 bases). Germline V gives CDR1 LNHDA, CDR2 SQIVND (reference sequence). This CDR3 comprises 13 residues. V was pared by 2 bases and J by 8 bases, with 10 bases between. The CDR3: CASSIRGNDIQYF. The CDR3 DNA sequence: TGTGCCAGTAGTATACGCGGGAACGACATTCAGTACTTC.

This clone was seen more than once but under ten times. The V call is TRBV25-1, the J call TRBJ1-2; D is possibly TRBD1 (6 bases). The germline gives CDR1 MGHDK, CDR2 SYGVNS. The ends were cut back, 4 bases at V and 8 bases at J, with 14 bases in the middle. The CDR3 is made up of 13 amino acids. CDR3 region: CASSGTGSNGYTF. In DNA form, the CDR3 reads TGTGCCAGCAGTGGAACAGGGTCTAACGGCTACACCTTC.